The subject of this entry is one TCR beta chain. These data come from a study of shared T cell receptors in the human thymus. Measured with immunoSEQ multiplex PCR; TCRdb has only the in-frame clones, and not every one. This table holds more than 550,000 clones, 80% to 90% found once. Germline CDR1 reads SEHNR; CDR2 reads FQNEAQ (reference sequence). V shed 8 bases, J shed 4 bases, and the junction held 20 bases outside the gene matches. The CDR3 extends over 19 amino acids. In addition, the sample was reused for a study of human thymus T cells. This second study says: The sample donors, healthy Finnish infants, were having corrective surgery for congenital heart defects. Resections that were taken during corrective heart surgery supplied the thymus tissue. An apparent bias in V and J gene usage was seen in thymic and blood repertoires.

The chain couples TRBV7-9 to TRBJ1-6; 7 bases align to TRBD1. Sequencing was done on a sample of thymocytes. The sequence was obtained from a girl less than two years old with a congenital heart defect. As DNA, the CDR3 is TGTGCCAGCGCGGGCCGTGCAGACAGGGAAAACTCTTATAATTCACCCCTCCACTTT. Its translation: CASAGRADRENSYNSPLHF.